The 2 T cell receptor beta chains given below trace back to one sample, sequenced in a study of shared clonotypes between healthy human individuals. This table comes from immunoSEQ multiplex PCR, and its TCRdb copy is limited to in-frame clones, with some not included. The sample contains roughly 500,000 clones, around 85% of which appear only once. The sample was PBMCs. These receptors were collected from a woman between 35 and 50 years old in good health. Some clones in this sample may be carry-over from other donors' samples.

The chain joins TRBV11-2 to TRBJ2-6; possibly TRBD2 for D (5 bases). Germline values: CDR1 SGHAT, CDR2 FQNNGV. With 5 bases removed from V and 0 bases from J, the gap between germline ends came to 11 bases. The CDR3 extends over 16 amino acids. In DNA, the CDR3 is TGTGCCAGCAGCCTCCGACGGGACTCTGGGGCCAACGTCCTGACTTTC. Residues: CASSLRRDSGANVLTF. The whole variable domain, filled in from reference TRBV11-2 and TRBJ2-6, reads EAGVAQSPRYKIIEKRQSVAFWCNPISGHATLYWYQQILGQGPKLLIQFQNNGVVDDSQLPKDRFSAERLKGVDSTLKIQPAKLEDSAVYLCASSLRRDSGANVLTFGAGSRLTVL.

The V and J genes are TRBV7-8 and TRBJ2-3; D is unclear. V was pared by 1 base and J by 1 base, with 18 bases between. CDR1 is SGHVS and CDR2 is FQNEAQ in the germline V gene. The CDR3 is made up of 18 amino acids. The CDR3 sequence is CASSLVTGGIMGTDTQYF. The CDR3 bases are TGTGCCAGCAGCTTAGTTACGGGCGGCATCATGGGCACAGATACGCAGTATTTT.